This entry describes one T cell receptor beta chain. This clonotype has a handful of counts. What this receptor recognizes is not known. No base quality information exists; no much larger clone differs at one position. The entry originates in a study of T-cell reconstitution after alpha-beta-depleted transplantation in children (dated by TCRdb to 2016 to 2018). For the study in its entirety: Using TCR repertoire profiling, the study followed T-cell immune reconstitution in a quantitative way in children after TCRalphabeta/CD19-depleted allogeneic hematopoietic cell transplantation. General findings and caveats noted by the study authors: The frequencies of hyperexpanded clones fell over the following months, and after one year, T-cell counts and TCRbeta diversity were mostly attributed to newly produced T cells. Apparently early alphabetaT-cell count recovery about two months after transplant reportedly relied on only several hundred rapidly expanded clones derived from non-depleted graft cells. In some patients, high TCRbeta diversity at day 60 was attributed to recipient T cells and intrathymic progenitors that had survived conditioning.

Library construction relied on PCR. For sequencing, an Illumina HiSeq 2500 was employed. To normalize quantification of the TCRbeta repertoire, the TCR libraries were built with molecular barcoding that relied on unique molecular identifiers. TCRdb reprocessed the public reads (quality trimming at Q25 with fastp, clone calling with MiXCR) and kept in-frame beta chains. Rows with one shared CDR3 protein collapse into an entry with the most common genes and DNA. In all, the sample holds 500,000 to 650,000 distinct CDR3 sequences, and approximately 13% of those were seen once. 2.2% of the sample rests with the top ten. The treatment or condition label for this specimen denotes: allogeneic hematopoietic cell transplantation with graft depleted of TCRalphabeta T cells and CD19 B cells. The children who served as transplant recipients had been given grafts of TCRalphabeta/CD19-depleted allogeneic hematopoietic cells.

From cysteine to phenylalanine, the CDR3 is 16 amino acids long. CDR3 DNA is the only sequence kept; it has 48 bases, read in frame from the first base. Taken from the germline V gene, the CDR1 and CDR2 loops are SGHVS and FQNEAQ. V and J are truncated by 0 bases and 2 bases respectively, leaving an intervening sequence of 11 bases. The chain is made from TRBV7-8 and TRBJ2-1; the D gene is possibly TRBD1 or TRBD2, with 5 bases matching each. The sequence came from a male patient aged 10-17 years who had a stem cell transplant for acute myeloid leukemia, so the T cells may come from the graft donor. This material consisted of PBMCs, mostly from graft donor cells, taken 360 days after TCRalphabeta/CD19-depleted stem cell transplant. The CDR3 region: CASSLADQGPYNEQFF. The DNA is TGTGCCAGCAGCTTAGCGGACCAGGGACCCTACAATGAGCAGTTCTTC.